This T cell receptor beta chain was sequenced in a study of T cell responses to AZD1222 COVID-19 vaccine. Overall study: Second-dose groups at about 4 or about 12 weeks were pooled. Study-level results: Once two AZD1222 doses were given, Spike-specific TCR breadth and depth went up. Sampling captured repertoires only after the peak T cell response. At 160-218 and 743-854, vaccine-associated CD4 TCRs were dominant, and they spanned spike.

About this clone itself: Its antigen remains unknown.

Libraries were prepared by immunoSEQ multiplex PCR; TCRdb keeps only in-frame clonotypes and omits some of them. Counted here are approximately 140,000 clones, 90% to 95% occurring once; the ten biggest clones make up more than 1.4%. Trimming took off 1 base at V and 3 bases at J, with 21 bases between the two ends. Germline V gene data show CDR1 as LGHNA and CDR2 as YSLEER. The CDR3 sequence is 18 residues long. This specimen was peripheral blood, taken on day 0 of AZD1222 vaccination. This TCR was sampled from an adult in good health. The genes are TRBV4-3 and TRBJ1-1, with a possible D match to TRBD1 (5 bases). CDR3 sequence reads: CASSQVGAYEGGDTEAFF. In nucleotides, the CDR3 is TGCGCCAGCAGCCAAGTAGGGGCCTACGAGGGTGGTGACACTGAAGCTTTCTTT.